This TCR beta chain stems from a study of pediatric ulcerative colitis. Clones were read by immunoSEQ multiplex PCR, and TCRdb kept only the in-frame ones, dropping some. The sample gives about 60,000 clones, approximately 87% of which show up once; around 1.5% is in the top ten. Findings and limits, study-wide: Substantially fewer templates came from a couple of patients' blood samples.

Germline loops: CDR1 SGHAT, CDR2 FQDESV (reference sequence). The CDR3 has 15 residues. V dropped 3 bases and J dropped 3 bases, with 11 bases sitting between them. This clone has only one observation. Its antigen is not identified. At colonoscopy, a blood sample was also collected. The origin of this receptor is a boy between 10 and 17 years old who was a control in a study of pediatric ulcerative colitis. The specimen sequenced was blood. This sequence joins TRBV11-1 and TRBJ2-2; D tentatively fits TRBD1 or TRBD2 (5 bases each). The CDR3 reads CASSFGAPDTGELFF. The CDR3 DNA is TGTGCCAGCAGCTTCGGGGCCCCGGACACCGGGGAGCTGTTTTTT.